This TCR gamma chain emerged from a study of Vδ1+ human thymocytes. Extracted RNA was reverse transcribed into cDNA. The CDR3 regions were amplified by multiplex PCR from V-gene primers to a constant-region primer. TCRdb reran clone calling via CATT on the multiplex PCR reads. The table records about 36,000 gamma-chain clones, 20% of them present only once. The CDR3 is made up of 12 amino acids. The germline CDR1 and CDR2 sequences are EGSNGY and YDSYNSKV. With V trimmed by 1 base and J by 6 bases, 3 bases remained unmatched. About this clone: Antigen: not known.

Whole-study results and caveats: Thymic TRG and TRD repertoires appeared highly polyclonal. TRD repertoires were essentially private, unlike widely shared TRG clonotypes. Approximately 20% of thymic delta-chain sequences were Vdelta2, with few Vdelta3, unlike blood Vdelta1+ controls.

The sorted cells were CD3+ Vdelta1+ Vdelta2- thymocytes from alphabeta-depleted thymus. V gene TRGV2 combines with J gene TRGJ1 or TRGJ2. The sequenced material came from Vdelta1+ gamma-delta thymocytes from the thymus. Documented subset: FACS-sorted CD3+ TCRalphabeta- TCRVdelta1+ TCRVdelta2- thymocytes. The clonotype originates from a girl in the first two years of life who had congenital heart surgery. In nucleotides, the CDR3 is TGTGCCACCTGGGACGGAGTTTATAAGAAACTCTTT. This codes for CATWDGVYKKLF.